This entry describes one TCR beta chain. V shed 3 bases and J shed 8 bases, with 6 bases lying between them. This CDR3 has 11 residues. The germline CDR1 and CDR2 sequences are SGHAT and FQNNGV. This specimen comes from a study of blood T cell repertoires in COVID-19. For the study at large: Samples of COVID-19 (acute and convalescent) were obtained from the United States, Italy and Spain.

Measured with immunoSEQ multiplex PCR; TCRdb has only the in-frame clones, and not every one. The sample yields more than 150,000 clones, about 90% seen once. Sequencing was done on a sample of peripheral blood. The chain is built from TRBV11-2 and TRBJ2-3; no clear D. The sequence derives from a man between 60 and 75 years old with acute or convalescent COVID-19. For the CDR3, the DNA is TGTGCCAGCAGCTTCCGCGGTACGCAGTATTTT. Encoded protein: CASSFRGTQYF.